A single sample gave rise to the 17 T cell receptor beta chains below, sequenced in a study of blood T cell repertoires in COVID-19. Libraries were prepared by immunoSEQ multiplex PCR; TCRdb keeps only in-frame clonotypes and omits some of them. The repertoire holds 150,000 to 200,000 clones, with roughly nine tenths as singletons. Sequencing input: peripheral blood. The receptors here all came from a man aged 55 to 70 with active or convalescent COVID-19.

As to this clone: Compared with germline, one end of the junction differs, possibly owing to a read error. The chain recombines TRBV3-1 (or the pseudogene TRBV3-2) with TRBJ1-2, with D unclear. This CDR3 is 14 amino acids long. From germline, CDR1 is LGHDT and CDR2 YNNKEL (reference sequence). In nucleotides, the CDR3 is TGTGCCAGCAGCCAAGGACGGGGAAACTACGGCTACACCTTC. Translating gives CASSQGRGNYGYTF.

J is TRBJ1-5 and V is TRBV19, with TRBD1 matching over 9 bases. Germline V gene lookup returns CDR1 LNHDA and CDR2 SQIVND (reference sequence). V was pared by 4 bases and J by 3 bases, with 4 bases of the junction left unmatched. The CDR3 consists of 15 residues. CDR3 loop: CASSRDREINQPQHF. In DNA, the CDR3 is TGTGCCAGTAGTAGGGACAGGGAGATCAATCAGCCCCAGCATTTT.

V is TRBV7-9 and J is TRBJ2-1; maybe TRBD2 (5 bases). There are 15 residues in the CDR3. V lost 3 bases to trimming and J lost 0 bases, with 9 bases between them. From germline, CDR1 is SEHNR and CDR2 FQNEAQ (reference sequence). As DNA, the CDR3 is TGTGCCAGCAGCTTGGACTTGATCTCCTACAATGAGCAGTTCTTC. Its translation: CASSLDLISYNEQFF.

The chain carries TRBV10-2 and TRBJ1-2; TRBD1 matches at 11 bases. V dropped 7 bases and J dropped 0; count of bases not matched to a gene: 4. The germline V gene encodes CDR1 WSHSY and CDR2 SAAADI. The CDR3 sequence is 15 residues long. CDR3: CASNPGQGANYGYTF. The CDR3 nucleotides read TGCGCCAGCAACCCGGGACAGGGGGCTAACTATGGCTACACCTTC.

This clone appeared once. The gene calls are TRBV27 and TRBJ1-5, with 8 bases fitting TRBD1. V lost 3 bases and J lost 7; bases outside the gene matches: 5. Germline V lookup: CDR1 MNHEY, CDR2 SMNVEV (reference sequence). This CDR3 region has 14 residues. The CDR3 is CASSFDRGNQPQHF. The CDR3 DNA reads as TGTGCCAGCAGTTTCGACAGGGGTAACCAGCCCCAGCATTTT.

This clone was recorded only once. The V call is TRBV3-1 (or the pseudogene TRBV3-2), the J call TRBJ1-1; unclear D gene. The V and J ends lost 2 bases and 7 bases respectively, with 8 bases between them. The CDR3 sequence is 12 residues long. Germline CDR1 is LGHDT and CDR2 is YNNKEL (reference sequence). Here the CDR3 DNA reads TGTGCCAGCAGCCAAAGAGGTTATGAAGCTTTCTTT. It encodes CASSQRGYEAFF.

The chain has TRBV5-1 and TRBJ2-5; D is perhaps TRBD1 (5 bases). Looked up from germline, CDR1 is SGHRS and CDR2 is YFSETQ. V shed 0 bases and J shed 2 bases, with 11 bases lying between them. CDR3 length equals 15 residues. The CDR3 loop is CASSLAGRVQETQYF. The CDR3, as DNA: TGCGCCAGCAGCTTGGCAGGCAGGGTGCAAGAGACCCAGTACTTC.

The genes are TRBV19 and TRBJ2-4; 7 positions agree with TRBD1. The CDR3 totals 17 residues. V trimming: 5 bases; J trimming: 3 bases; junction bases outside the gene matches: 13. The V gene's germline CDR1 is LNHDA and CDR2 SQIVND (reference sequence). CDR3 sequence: CASSPGTGVGGKNIQYF. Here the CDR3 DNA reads TGTGCCAGTAGTCCCGGCACAGGGGTAGGAGGCAAAAACATTCAGTACTTC.

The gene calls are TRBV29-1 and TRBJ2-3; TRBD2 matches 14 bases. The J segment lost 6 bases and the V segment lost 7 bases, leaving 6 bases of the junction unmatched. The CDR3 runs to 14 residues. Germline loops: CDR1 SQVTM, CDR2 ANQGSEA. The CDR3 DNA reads TGCAGCGGTAGACTAGCGGGAGGGCTTGATACGCAGTATTTT. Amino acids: CSGRLAGGLDTQYF.

This CDR3 reads CSASQREALYNEQFF. DNA for the CDR3: TGCAGTGCTAGTCAGCGGGAGGCCCTTTACAATGAGCAGTTCTTC. The rearrangement uses TRBV20-1 and TRBJ2-1, with 9 positions matching TRBD2. Germline V CDR1 and CDR2: DFQATT, SNEGSKA (reference sequence). CDR3 length: 15 amino acids. Trimming removed 3 bases from V and 4 bases from J; junction bases left unmatched: 7.

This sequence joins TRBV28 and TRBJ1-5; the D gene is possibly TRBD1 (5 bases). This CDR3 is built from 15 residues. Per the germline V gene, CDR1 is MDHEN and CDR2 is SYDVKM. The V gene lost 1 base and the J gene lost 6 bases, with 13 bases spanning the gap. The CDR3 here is CASSLYGGDGQPQHF. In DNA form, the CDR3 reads TGTGCCAGCAGTTTATACGGGGGGGACGGTCAGCCCCAGCATTTT.

In DNA, the CDR3 is TGTGCCAGCAGCCACAAGCAGACAGGGCTGGAGACCCAGTACTTC. As protein: CASSHKQTGLETQYF. V gene TRBV21-1 combines with J gene TRBJ2-5; the DNA was not compared with TRBD1, the D call given in the table. TRBV21-1 is a pseudogene. CDR3 size: 15 residues.

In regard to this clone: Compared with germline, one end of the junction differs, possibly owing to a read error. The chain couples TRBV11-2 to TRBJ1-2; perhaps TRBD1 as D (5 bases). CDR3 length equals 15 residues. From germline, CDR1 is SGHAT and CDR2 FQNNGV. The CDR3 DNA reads TGTGCCAGCAGTTTAGATTCCGGGACTTCCTATGGCTACACCTTC. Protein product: CASSLDSGTSYGYTF.

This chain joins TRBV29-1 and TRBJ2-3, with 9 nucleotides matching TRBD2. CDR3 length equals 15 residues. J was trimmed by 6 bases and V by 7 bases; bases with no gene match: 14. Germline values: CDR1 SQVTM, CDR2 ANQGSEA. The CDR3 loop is CSAAGGSHLMDTQYF. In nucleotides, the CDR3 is TGCAGCGCGGCGGGGGGGAGCCACCTAATGGATACGCAGTATTTT.

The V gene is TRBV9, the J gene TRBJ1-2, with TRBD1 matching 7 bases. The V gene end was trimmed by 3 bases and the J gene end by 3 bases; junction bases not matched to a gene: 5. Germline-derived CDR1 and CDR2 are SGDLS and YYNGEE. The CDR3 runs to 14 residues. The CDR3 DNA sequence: TGTGCCAGCAGCGCGGACAGGTCCTACTATGGCTACACCTTC. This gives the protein CASSADRSYYGYTF.

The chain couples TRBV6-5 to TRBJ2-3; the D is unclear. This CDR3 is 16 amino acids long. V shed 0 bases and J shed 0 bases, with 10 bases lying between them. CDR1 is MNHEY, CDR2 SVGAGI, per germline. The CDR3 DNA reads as TGTGCCAGCAGTTACTCGAGTCCGGTTAGCACAGATACGCAGTATTTT. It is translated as CASSYSSPVSTDTQYF.

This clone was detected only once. The CDR3 loop reads CASSSGFGGASYEQYF. Here the CDR3 DNA reads TGTGCCAGCTCCTCTGGTTTTGGCGGGGCCTCCTACGAGCAGTACTTC. The rearrangement links TRBV3-1 (or the pseudogene TRBV3-2) to TRBJ2-7; TRBD2 might be the D (6 bases). V gave up 8 bases and J gave up 0 bases, with 20 bases separating them. CDR3 length: 16 amino acids. Germline V gives CDR1 LGHDT, CDR2 YNNKEL (reference sequence).